This T cell receptor beta chain was sequenced in a study of cytomegalovirus exposure and HLA in healthy donors. Study observations and caveats: That first-cohort TCR clusters tended to co-occur in the 120 or so validation repertoires was found in a later analysis. CMV antigen specificity of a few CMV-associated chains was confirmed in vitro.

A note on this clone: What it binds is unknown.

Some clones are missing from TCRdb's copy, which holds only in-frame ones; the method was immunoSEQ multiplex PCR. The sample holds about 180,000 clones, around nine tenths seen once. The CDR3 loop spans 16 amino acids. Germline CDR1 and CDR2: SGHAT and FQNNGV. Trimming stripped 0 bases from V and 7 bases from J, with 16 bases between. V and J are TRBV11-2 and TRBJ2-1, with TRBD2 as a possible D gene (6 bases). The sequenced sample consisted of PBMCs. This TCR came from a woman aged 25 to 45 in good health and CMV-seronegative. The CDR3 coding sequence is TGTGCCAGCAGCTTAGAACCCCCGGGGGTATCGAATGAGCAGTTCTTC. Translating it yields CASSLEPPGVSNEQFF.